A selection of T cell receptor beta chains follows, all from one sample in a study of T-cell memory formation after mild COVID-19. TCRdb independently ran MiXCR on the 5' RACE reads; one entry per CDR3 protein. The table lists nearly 350,000 distinct CDR3 sequences, 13% of them singletons. Specimen: PBMCs or a T cell subset sorted from them (not recorded which). The receptors originated from a man younger than 35 who had mild COVID-19 (a few samples of this study predate the infection). Cell type and time point are not known. CDR3s include the opening cysteine and the closing phenylalanine or tryptophan. D genes are given only for firm matches. Only some rows state a clone size, as once, few, many or a class for expanded clones.

size: .
D: .
V: TRBV14
J: TRBJ1-3
DNA: TGTGCCAGCAGCCGTAATGGAAACACCATATATTTT
CDR3: CASSRNGNTIYF

size: many
D: .
V: TRBV9
J: TRBJ2-1
DNA: TGTGCCAGCAGCACCCTCCCAAGCTCCTACAATGAGCAGTTCTTC
CDR3: CASSTLPSSYNEQFF

size: .
D: .
V: TRBV4-2
J: TRBJ2-3
DNA: TGTGCCAGCAGCCCCCTGGCCACAGATACGCAGTATTTT
CDR3: CASSPLATDTQYF

size: many
D: .
V: TRBV4-1
J: TRBJ2-6
DNA: TGCGCCAGCAGCCAAGCAGGCCCCGGGGCCAACGTCCTGACTTTC
CDR3: CASSQAGPGANVLTF

size: .
D: TRBD2
V: TRBV9
J: TRBJ2-3
DNA: TGTGCCAGCAGCGGCGGATCCACTCTGTTAGCGGGGGAACACACAGATACGCAGTATTTT
CDR3: CASSGGSTLLAGEHTDTQYF

size: few
D: TRBD2
V: TRBV7-7
J: TRBJ2-7
DNA: TGTGCCAGCAGCTTAGGAGCGGGGCCCTCCTACGAGCAGTACTTC
CDR3: CASSLGAGPSYEQYF

size: few
D: .
V: TRBV20-1
J: TRBJ1-2
DNA: TGCAGTGCTGGACCGGGACACCTTAACTATGGCTACACCTTC
CDR3: CSAGPGHLNYGYTF

size: few
D: .
V: TRBV5-1
J: TRBJ2-5
DNA: TGCGCCAGCAGCTCCGGGACTTCAAGGGAGACCCAGTACTTC
CDR3: CASSSGTSRETQYF

size: few
D: TRBD2
V: TRBV7-3
J: TRBJ2-5
DNA: TGTGCCAGCAGCAAAGCGGGGGCGCAAGAGACCCAGTACTTC
CDR3: CASSKAGAQETQYF

size: .
D: .
V: TRBV12-3/TRBV12-4
J: TRBJ1-1
DNA: TGTGCCAGCAGTTTGAACGAGGGGGGCACTGAAGCTTTCTTT
CDR3: CASSLNEGGTEAFF

size: few
D: .
V: TRBV7-4
J: TRBJ2-1
DNA: TGTGCCAGCAGCTTGGGGCCCGGGTCCTACAATGAGCAGTTCTTC
CDR3: CASSLGPGSYNEQFF

size: few
D: .
V: TRBV7-2
J: TRBJ1-4
DNA: TGTGCCAGCAGCTCCAGGGGTAATGAAAAACTGTTTTTT
CDR3: CASSSRGNEKLFF

size: few
D: .
V: TRBV7-9
J: TRBJ2-2
DNA: TGTGCCAGCAGCTTTCAGGACCAGGGCGGGGAGCTGTTTTTT
CDR3: CASSFQDQGGELFF

size: .
D: .
V: TRBV10-2
J: TRBJ1-1
DNA: TGCGCCAGCAGTGAGTCGCGGGGCACTGAAGCTTTCTTT
CDR3: CASSESRGTEAFF

size: .
D: .
V: TRBV6-5
J: TRBJ1-3
DNA: TGTGCCAGCAGTTACTCCCGACAGACACCCATATATTTT
CDR3: CASSYSRQTPIYF

size: many
D: .
V: TRBV6-5
J: TRBJ1-3
DNA: TGTGCCAGCAGTTACGGGGTTGGAAACACCATATATTTT
CDR3: CASSYGVGNTIYF

size: many
D: .
V: TRBV4-3
J: TRBJ1-2
DNA: TGCGCCAGCAGCCAAGTCCCTCTAATAGGCTATGGCTACACCTTC
CDR3: CASSQVPLIGYGYTF

size: few
D: .
V: TRBV12-3/TRBV12-4
J: TRBJ1-1
DNA: TGTGCCAGCACCCAACGCGGTATCGAGTGGATGAACACTGAAGCTTTCTTT
CDR3: CASTQRGIEWMNTEAFF

size: .
D: TRBD1
V: TRBV20-1
J: TRBJ2-5
DNA: TGCAGTGCTAATTACTGGACAGGGAAGGTGGAGACCCAGTACTTC
CDR3: CSANYWTGKVETQYF

size: few
D: .
V: TRBV6-5
J: TRBJ2-7
DNA: TGTGCCAGCAGTAGGGTGGGGGGGCGAGAGGAGCAGTACTTC
CDR3: CASSRVGGREEQYF

size: many
D: TRBD1
V: TRBV5-1
J: TRBJ2-3
DNA: TGTGCCAGCAGCTTAGCAGGGGGTGGAGATACGCAGTATTTT
CDR3: CASSLAGGGDTQYF

size: few
D: .
V: TRBV5-4
J: TRBJ1-6
DNA: TGTGCCAGCAGCCTGACGTCGCCTAATTCACCCCTCCACTTT
CDR3: CASSLTSPNSPLHF